The 23 T cell receptor beta chains listed next were all sequenced from one sample in a study of beta chain features in type 1 diabetes. Expressed TCRB transcripts were sequenced after all isolated RNA was converted to cDNA. Sequencing was performed with immunoSEQ multiplex PCR; in TCRdb, only in-frame clones are kept and a portion is missing. The sample yields hundreds of thousands of clones, around 13% seen once. What was sequenced was naive CD4+ T cells from blood. The receptors were gathered from a man aged 25-45 years in good health.

As concerns this clone: The sample has other DNA sequences that encode this CDR3 too. The rearrangement links TRBV7-2 to TRBJ1-1; D not certain. The germline V gene has CDR1 SGHTA and CDR2 FQGNSA. Trimming took 0 bases from V and 1 from J, leaving 6 bases between them. The CDR3 has 14 amino acids. The CDR3: CASSLAGGNTEAFF. Here the CDR3 DNA reads TGTGCCAGCAGCTTAGCGGGCGGGAACACTGAAGCTTTCTTT.

The J gene is TRBJ1-5, the V gene TRBV29-1; the D is unclear. The CDR3 runs to 14 residues. Germline V gene sequence: CDR1 SQVTM, CDR2 ANQGSEA. With 7 bases removed from V and 1 base from J, the gap between germline ends came to 14 bases. The CDR3 coding sequence is TGCAGCGCCCCTCCGCAAGGGAGCAATCAGCCCCAGCATTTT. It codes for CSAPPQGSNQPQHF.

This clone appeared a few times. Other DNA sequences within the sample encode an identical CDR3. The chain recombines TRBV30 with TRBJ1-1; no clear D. The CDR3 runs to 13 residues. Germline loops: CDR1 GTSNPN, CDR2 SVGIG (reference sequence). V shed 0 bases and J shed 0 bases, with 5 bases lying between them. The CDR3 sequence is CAWSVGMNTEAFF. The CDR3, as DNA: TGTGCCTGGAGTGTAGGGATGAACACTGAAGCTTTCTTT.

The CDR3 loop reads CASSANNEQFF. Written as DNA, the CDR3 is TGTGCCAGCAGCGCCAACAATGAGCAGTTCTTC. V is TRBV13 and J is TRBJ2-1; D is unresolved. The germline CDR1 and CDR2 sequences are PRHDT and FYEKMQ (reference sequence). Trimming left V 5 bases short and J 5 bases short, with 4 bases between. The CDR3 totals 11 residues.

This rearrangement joins TRBV7-2 to TRBJ1-2, with D unclear. The CDR3 sequence is 11 residues long. Trimming removed 2 bases at V and 8 bases at J, with 6 bases between. CDR1 SGHTA and CDR2 FQGNSA come from the germline V gene. As DNA, the CDR3 is TGTGCCAGCAGCTTAACCGGCGGCTACACCTTC. Translating gives CASSLTGGYTF.

This clone was detected a few times. This sequence joins TRBV11-2 and TRBJ2-2, with 10 nucleotides matching TRBD1. Germline V gene data show CDR1 as SGHAT and CDR2 as FQNNGV. Trimming removed 10 bases from V and 9 bases from J; junction bases left unmatched: 8. The length of the CDR3 is 13 residues. Here the CDR3 reads CATWDRGGRELFF. DNA for the CDR3: TGTGCCACCTGGGACAGGGGCGGCCGGGAGCTGTTTTTT. Full variable domain (missing parts from reference TRBV11-2 and TRBJ2-2): EAGVAQSPRYKIIEKRQSVAFWCNPISGHATLYWYQQILGQGPKLLIQFQNNGVVDDSQLPKDRFSAERLKGVDSTLKIQPAKLEDSAVYLCATWDRGGRELFFGEGSRLTVL.

A few counts support this clone. The rearrangement uses TRBV7-9 and TRBJ2-1; 10 nucleotides align to TRBD2. Germline V gene lookup returns CDR1 SEHNR and CDR2 FQNEAQ (reference sequence). The CDR3 is 16 residues long. With V trimmed by 5 bases and J by 7 bases, 11 bases remained unmatched. CDR3 loop: CASSPQREGQRNEQFF. The CDR3 nucleotides read TGTGCCAGCAGCCCACAGCGGGAGGGCCAGCGGAATGAGCAGTTCTTC. Based on the CDR3 plus reference TRBV7-9 and TRBJ2-1, the full variable domain is DTGVSQNPRHKITKRGQNVTFRCDPISEHNRLYWYRQTLGQGPEFLTYFQNEAQLEKSRLLSDRFSAERPKGSFSTLEIQRTEQGDSAMYLCASSPQREGQRNEQFFGPGTRLTVL.

The chain combines TRBV4-1 with TRBJ1-2; tentative D call: TRBD1 (6 bases). Germline CDR1 and CDR2: MGHRA and YSYEKL. The CDR3 sequence is 16 residues long. Trimming took 4 bases from V and 2 from J, leaving 17 bases between them. The CDR3 region is CASSPFPDSLNYGYTF. CDR3 nucleotides: TGCGCCAGCAGCCCCTTTCCGGACAGCTTGAACTATGGCTACACCTTC.

Worth noting for this clone: The same CDR3 arises from other DNA sequences in this sample as well. This chain joins TRBV29-1 and TRBJ1-2, with 9 bases fitting TRBD1. V lost 6 bases and J lost 8; bases outside the gene matches: 7. Germline assignment: CDR1 SQVTM and CDR2 ANQGSEA. The length of the CDR3 is 12 residues. The CDR3 sequence: CSVRDRVRGYTF. CDR3 bases: TGCAGCGTCCGGGACAGGGTTCGCGGCTACACCTTC.

This clone was seen a handful of times. The rearrangement joins TRBV29-1 to TRBJ2-3; 7 bases are shared with TRBD1. V was clipped by 1 base and J by 1 base; unmatched bases: 8. CDR3 length equals 16 residues. The germline V gene encodes CDR1 SQVTM and CDR2 ANQGSEA. The chain's CDR3 is CSVEGYRGRGTDTQYF. For the CDR3, the DNA is TGCAGCGTTGAAGGGTATAGGGGGCGAGGCACAGATACGCAGTATTTT.

This clone was seen more than once but under ten times. The genes are TRBV5-1 and TRBJ2-1, with D perhaps TRBD1 or TRBD2 (5 bases each). CDR3 length: 15 amino acids. Germline V gene data show CDR1 as SGHRS and CDR2 as YFSETQ. V gave up 2 bases and J gave up 3 bases, with 12 bases separating them. The CDR3 loop is CASSFPGANYNEQFF. In nucleotides, the CDR3 is TGCGCCAGCAGCTTCCCCGGGGCTAACTACAATGAGCAGTTCTTC.

There are a few counts of this clone. This chain joins TRBV6-7 and TRBJ2-1; D unresolved. TRBV6-7 is an ORF for which the function is uncertain. The V gene lost 2 bases and the J gene lost 12 bases, with 8 bases spanning the gap. The CDR3 contains 11 residues. The CDR3 DNA is TGTGCCAGCAGTTACCGGCCTCGGCAGTTCTTC. Protein: CASSYRPRQFF.

V and J are TRBV15 and TRBJ2-5; D might be TRBD1 or TRBD2, each matching 5 bases. The CDR3 loop spans 16 amino acids. Germline V gene sequence: CDR1 LNHNV, CDR2 YYDKDF (reference sequence). The V gene lost 0 bases and the J gene lost 5 bases, with 16 bases spanning the gap. In nucleotides, the CDR3 is TGTGCCACCAGCAGAGAAAGAGGGGTCCCGGGGGAGACCCAGTACTTC. It specifies CATSRERGVPGETQYF.

This clone appeared a few times. The gene calls are TRBV7-2 and TRBJ2-2, with TRBD1 identical over 9 bases. This CDR3 contains 14 residues. CDR1 and CDR2 from the germline V gene are SGHTA and FQGNSA. J lost 6 bases, V lost 1 base, and 0 bases had no gene match. The CDR3 DNA reads as TGTGCCAGCAGCTTAGACAGGGGGCCCGGGGAGCTGTTTTTT. Protein: CASSLDRGPGELFF. Based on the CDR3 plus reference TRBV7-2 and TRBJ2-2, the full variable domain is GAGVSQSPSNKVTEKGKDVELRCDPISGHTALYWYRQSLGQGLEFLIYFQGNSAPDKSGLPSDRFSAERTGGSVSTLTIQRTQQEDSAVYLCASSLDRGPGELFFGEGSRLTVL.

This clone has a single count. This rearrangement joins TRBV7-2 to TRBJ2-7; D gene unclear. Germline V gene data show CDR1 as SGHTA and CDR2 as FQGNSA. Trimming took 1 base from V and 2 from J, leaving 9 bases between them. The CDR3 contains 14 residues. The CDR3 region is CASSLGRPPYEQYV. For the CDR3, the DNA is TGTGCCAGCAGCTTAGGCAGGCCCCCCTACGAGCAGTACGTC.

The chain uses TRBV5-4 and TRBJ2-3; D is unclear. Trimming stripped 4 bases from V and 3 bases from J, with 9 bases between. The germline gives CDR1 SGHNT, CDR2 YYREEE (reference sequence). The CDR3 has 13 amino acids. CDR3 sequence (DNA): TGTGCCAGCAGCCTGGACGAGACAGATACGCAGTATTTT. Its protein is CASSLDETDTQYF.

This chain links TRBV5-4 with TRBJ2-3; 7 nucleotides agree with TRBD2. In germline, CDR1 is SGHNT, CDR2 YYREEE (reference sequence). The V gene end was trimmed by 4 bases and the J gene end by 4 bases; junction bases not matched to a gene: 6. The CDR3 has 14 amino acids. The CDR3: CASSERAGSDTQYF. As DNA, the CDR3 is TGTGCCAGCAGCGAGAGAGCGGGGTCAGATACGCAGTATTTT. The full variable domain, in which reference TRBV5-4 and TRBJ2-3 provide the parts outside the CDR3, is ETGVTQSPTHLIKTRGQQVTLRCSSQSGHNTVSWYQQALGQGPQFIFQYYREEENGRGNFPPRFSGLQFPNYSSELNVNALELDDSALYLCASSERAGSDTQYFGPGTRLTVL.

V gene TRBV14 combines with J gene TRBJ2-5; D remains ambiguous. The CDR3 consists of 14 residues. V shed 2 bases and J shed 5 bases, with 12 bases lying between them. Germline CDR1 reads SGHDN; CDR2 reads FVKESK. The CDR3 sequence is CASSQLDFVETQYF. CDR3 DNA sequence: TGTGCCAGCAGCCAATTGGATTTTGTGGAGACCCAGTACTTC.

V is TRBV9 and J is TRBJ2-1, with 8 positions matching TRBD1. The germline V gene encodes CDR1 SGDLS and CDR2 YYNGEE. This CDR3 has 14 amino acids. Trimming cost V 6 bases and J 5 bases; bases outside gene matches: 7. The CDR3 coding sequence is TGTGCCAGCACCAGGACAGGGATGAACAATGAGCAGTTCTTC. Its protein product is CASTRTGMNNEQFF.

This clone was counted a few times. The CDR3 nucleotides are TGTGCCACCAGCAGAGAGGACGTGAGCTCCTACGAGCAGTACTTC. Amino acid sequence: CATSREDVSSYEQYF. The chain links TRBV15 to TRBJ2-7; D remains ambiguous. V lost 0 bases and J lost 0, with 9 bases in between. Germline CDR1 LNHNV, CDR2 YYDKDF (reference sequence). The CDR3 is made up of 15 amino acids.

There are a few counts of this clone. The chain joins TRBV7-8 to TRBJ2-1; D unclear. CDR3 length equals 15 residues. Germline CDR1 and CDR2: SGHVS and FQNEAQ. Trimming took off 5 bases at V and 10 bases at J, with 21 bases between the two ends. CDR3 in amino acids: CASSPQSIDPEEQFF. In DNA, the CDR3 is TGTGCCAGCAGCCCGCAGTCCATCGATCCTGAGGAGCAGTTCTTC.

This clone occurred a few times. The chain uses TRBV25-1 and TRBJ2-3; D is undetermined. This CDR3 spans 11 amino acids. Trimming pared 7 bases from V and 6 bases from J, leaving 8 bases between. Looked up from germline, CDR1 is MGHDK and CDR2 is SYGVNS. This CDR3 reads CASTFADTQYF. DNA of the CDR3: TGTGCCAGCACGTTTGCGGATACGCAGTATTTT.

V and J are TRBV7-9 and TRBJ2-3; D is ambiguous. This CDR3 comprises 13 residues. Germline CDR1 and CDR2: SEHNR and FQNEAQ (reference sequence). The ends were cut back, 5 bases at V and 5 bases at J, with 11 bases in the middle. CDR3 coding DNA: TGTGCCAGCAGCCATCGTCAGCGAGATACGCAGTATTTT. Its protein is CASSHRQRDTQYF.